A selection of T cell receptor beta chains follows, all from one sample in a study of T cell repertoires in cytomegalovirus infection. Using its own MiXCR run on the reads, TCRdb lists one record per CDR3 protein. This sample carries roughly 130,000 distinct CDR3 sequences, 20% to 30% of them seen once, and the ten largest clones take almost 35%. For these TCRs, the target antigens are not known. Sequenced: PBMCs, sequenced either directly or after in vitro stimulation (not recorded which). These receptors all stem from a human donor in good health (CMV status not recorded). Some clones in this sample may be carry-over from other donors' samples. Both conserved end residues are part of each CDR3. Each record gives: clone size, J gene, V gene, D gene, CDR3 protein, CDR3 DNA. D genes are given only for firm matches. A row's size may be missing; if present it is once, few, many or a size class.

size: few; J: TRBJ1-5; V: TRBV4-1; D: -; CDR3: CASSPSTGNNQPQHF; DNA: TGCGCCAGCAGCCCCTCAACAGGGAACAATCAGCCCCAGCATTTT
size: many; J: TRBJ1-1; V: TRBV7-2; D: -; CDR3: CASSPEFKIIRGTEAFF; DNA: TGTGCCAGCAGCCCAGAATTTAAAATCATAAGGGGCACTGAAGCTTTCTTT
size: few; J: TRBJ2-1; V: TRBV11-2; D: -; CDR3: CASSLVTFAVNEQFF; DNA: TGTGCCAGCAGCTTAGTCACTTTTGCAGTCAATGAGCAGTTCTTC
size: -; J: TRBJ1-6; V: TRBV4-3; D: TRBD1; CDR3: CASSQDVGRGPSPLHF; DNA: TGCGCCAGCAGCCAAGATGTCGGCAGGGGGCCTTCACCCCTCCACTTT
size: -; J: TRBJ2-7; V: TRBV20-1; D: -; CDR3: CSVGGDVANEQYF; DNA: TGCAGTGTAGGAGGGGATGTCGCTAACGAGCAGTACTTC
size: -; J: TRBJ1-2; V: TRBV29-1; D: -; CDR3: CSVDSDGYTF; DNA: TGCAGCGTTGACTCGGATGGCTACACCTTC
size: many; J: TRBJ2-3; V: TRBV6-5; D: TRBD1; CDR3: CASSYHRPDRGPDTQYF; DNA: TGTGCCAGCAGTTACCATCGTCCGGACAGGGGTCCAGATACGCAGTATTTT
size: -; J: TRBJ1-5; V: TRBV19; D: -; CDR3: CASTHAPQANSNQPQHF; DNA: TGTGCCAGTACCCATGCCCCCCAGGCTAATAGCAATCAGCCCCAGCATTTT
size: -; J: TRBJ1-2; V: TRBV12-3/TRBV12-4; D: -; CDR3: CASSLASAGYTF; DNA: TGTGCCAGCAGTTTAGCCTCGGCTGGCTACACCTTC
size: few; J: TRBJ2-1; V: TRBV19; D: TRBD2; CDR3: CAAGLAGAINEQFF; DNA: TGTGCCGCGGGACTAGCGGGAGCAATAAATGAGCAGTTCTTC
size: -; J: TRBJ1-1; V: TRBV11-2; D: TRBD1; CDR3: CASSSRSRGPEAFF; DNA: TGTGCCAGCAGCTCGAGGTCCAGGGGGCCTGAAGCTTTCTTT
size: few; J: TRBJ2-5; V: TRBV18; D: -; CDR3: CASSPPTGARETQYF; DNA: TGTGCCAGCTCACCACCGACGGGGGCCAGGGAGACCCAGTACTTC
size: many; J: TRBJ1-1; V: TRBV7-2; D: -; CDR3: CASSEHPGSTEAFF; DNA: TGTGCCAGCAGCGAACACCCAGGGAGTACTGAAGCTTTCTTT
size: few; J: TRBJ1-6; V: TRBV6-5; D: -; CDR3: CASTPAGGSYNSPLHF; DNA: TGTGCCAGCACCCCGGCAGGAGGATCCTATAATTCACCCCTCCACTTT
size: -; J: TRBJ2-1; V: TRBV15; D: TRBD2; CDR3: CATSGGLAISYNEQFF; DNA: TGTGCCACCAGCGGGGGACTAGCCATCTCCTACAATGAGCAGTTCTTC
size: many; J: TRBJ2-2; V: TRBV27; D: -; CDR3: CASSLSQGNTGELFF; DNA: TGTGCCAGCAGTTTATCTCAGGGTAACACCGGGGAGCTGTTTTTT
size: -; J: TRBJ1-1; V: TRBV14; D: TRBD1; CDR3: CASSPRQGSREGTEAFF; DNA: TGTGCCAGCAGCCCAAGACAGGGATCGAGGGAGGGCACTGAAGCTTTCTTT
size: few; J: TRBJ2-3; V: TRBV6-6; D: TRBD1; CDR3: CASSYLSGQATSSTDTQYF; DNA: TGTGCCAGCAGTTACCTTTCGGGACAGGCGACTTCTAGCACAGATACGCAGTATTTT
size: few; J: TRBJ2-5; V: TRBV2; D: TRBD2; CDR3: CASSGLAGGSETQYF; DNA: TGTGCCAGCAGTGGACTAGCGGGAGGGTCTGAGACCCAGTACTTC
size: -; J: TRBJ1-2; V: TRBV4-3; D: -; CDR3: CASSQDFGNYYYGYTF; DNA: TGCGCCAGCAGCCAAGATTTTGGTAACTACTACTATGGCTACACCTTC
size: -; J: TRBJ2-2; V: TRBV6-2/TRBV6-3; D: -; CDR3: CASSYGGVANTGELFF; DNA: TGTGCCAGCAGTTATGGTGGGGTCGCGAACACCGGGGAGCTGTTTTTT
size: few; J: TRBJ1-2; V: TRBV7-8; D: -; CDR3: CASTPVGTNYGYTF; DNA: TGTGCCAGCACCCCTGTCGGGACAAACTATGGCTACACCTTC
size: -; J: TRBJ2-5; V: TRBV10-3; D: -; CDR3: CAISEGQSQETQYF; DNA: TGTGCCATCAGTGAAGGACAGAGCCAAGAGACCCAGTACTTC
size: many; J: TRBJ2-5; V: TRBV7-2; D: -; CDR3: CASSFFSGHQETQYF; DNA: TGTGCCAGCAGCTTTTTCTCGGGCCATCAAGAGACCCAGTACTTC
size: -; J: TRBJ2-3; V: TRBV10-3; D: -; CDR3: CAIGTNPGPRNLDTQYF; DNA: TGTGCCATCGGAACGAACCCGGGACCCCGGAATTTGGATACGCAGTATTTT
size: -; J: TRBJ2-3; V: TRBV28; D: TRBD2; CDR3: CASSTRLAGGESDTQYF; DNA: TGTGCCAGCAGTACCCGACTAGCGGGAGGAGAGTCAGATACGCAGTATTTT
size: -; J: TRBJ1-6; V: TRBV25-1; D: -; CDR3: CASSEYGQGGSPLHF; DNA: TGTGCCAGCAGTGAATATGGGCAGGGAGGCTCGCCCCTCCACTTT
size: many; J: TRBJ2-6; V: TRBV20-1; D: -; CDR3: CSARGHGGAGANVLTF; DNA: TGCAGTGCTAGGGGACACGGGGGCGCTGGGGCCAACGTCCTGACTTTC
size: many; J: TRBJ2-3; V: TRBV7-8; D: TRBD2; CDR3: CASAGTSGSSGQDTQYF; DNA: TGTGCCAGCGCCGGGACTAGCGGGAGCAGCGGCCAAGATACGCAGTATTTT
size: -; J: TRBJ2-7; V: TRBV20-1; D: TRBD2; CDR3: CSAPAGGFYEQYF; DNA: TGCAGTGCGCCAGCGGGAGGTTTTTACGAGCAGTACTTC
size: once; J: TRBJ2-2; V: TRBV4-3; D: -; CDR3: CASSQPKEGARTGELFF; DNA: TGCGCCAGCAGCCAGCCCAAGGAGGGGGCAAGGACCGGGGAGCTGTTTTTT
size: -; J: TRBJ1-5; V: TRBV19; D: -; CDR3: CASTGSAGQPQHF; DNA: TGTGCCAGTACCGGGAGTGCGGGACAGCCCCAGCATTTT
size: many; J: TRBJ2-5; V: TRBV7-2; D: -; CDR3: CASSLVSRGQETQYF; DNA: TGTGCCAGCAGCTTAGTCTCCCGGGGTCAAGAGACCCAGTACTTC
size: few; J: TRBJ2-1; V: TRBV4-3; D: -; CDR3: CASSLVGGDEQFF; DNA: TGCGCCAGCAGCCTCGTCGGGGGCGATGAGCAGTTCTTC
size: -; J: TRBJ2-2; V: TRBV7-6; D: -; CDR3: CASSPSGGNTGELFF; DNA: TGTGCCAGCAGCCCTAGTGGAGGAAACACCGGGGAGCTGTTTTTT
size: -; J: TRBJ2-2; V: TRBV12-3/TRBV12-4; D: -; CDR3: CASSFSGELFF; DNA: TGTGCCAGCAGTTTCTCCGGGGAGCTGTTTTTT
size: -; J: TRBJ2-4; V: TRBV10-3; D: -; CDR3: CAISDPLVYIQYF; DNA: TGTGCCATCAGTGACCCGCTAGTCTACATTCAGTACTTC
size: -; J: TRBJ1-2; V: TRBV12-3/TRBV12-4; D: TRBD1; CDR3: CASSSDRATPPYGYTF; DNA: TGTGCCAGCAGTTCGGACAGGGCGACTCCTCCCTATGGCTACACCTTC
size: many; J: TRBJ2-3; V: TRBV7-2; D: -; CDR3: CASSLGTSPDTQYF; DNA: TGTGCCAGCAGCCTCGGGACTTCCCCAGATACGCAGTATTTT
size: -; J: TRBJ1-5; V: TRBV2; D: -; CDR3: CASCLRNQPQHF; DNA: TGTGCCAGCTGTCTGAGAAATCAGCCCCAGCATTTT